This TCR beta chain was sequenced in a study of blood T cell repertoires in COVID-19. Whole-study context: The United States, Italy and Spain provided the acute and convalescent COVID-19 samples. T cells, B-cell-depleted T cells, or PBMCs supplied cDNA or gDNA.

The table came from immunoSEQ multiplex PCR; TCRdb's copy has only in-frame clones and leaves some out. Here the sample spans fewer than 350,000 clones, around 89% being singletons. The study drew participants aged about 18 to 95 years from 24 US areas. The CDR3 runs to 14 residues. Germline CDR1 is MNHEY and CDR2 is SVGAGI. The ends lost 7 bases at V and 4 bases at J; junction bases unmatched: 9. A single count supports this clone. The source material was PBMCs or T cells enriched from blood (not recorded which). The clonotype was recovered from a woman aged 55-70 years in a cohort exposed to, infected with or recovered from COVID-19 (not recorded which). The chain uses TRBV6-5 and TRBJ1-2; 7 bases agree with TRBD1. CDR3 DNA sequence: TGTGCCAGCAAACCGACAGGGACCCTCTATGGCTACACCTTC. It translates to CASKPTGTLYGYTF.